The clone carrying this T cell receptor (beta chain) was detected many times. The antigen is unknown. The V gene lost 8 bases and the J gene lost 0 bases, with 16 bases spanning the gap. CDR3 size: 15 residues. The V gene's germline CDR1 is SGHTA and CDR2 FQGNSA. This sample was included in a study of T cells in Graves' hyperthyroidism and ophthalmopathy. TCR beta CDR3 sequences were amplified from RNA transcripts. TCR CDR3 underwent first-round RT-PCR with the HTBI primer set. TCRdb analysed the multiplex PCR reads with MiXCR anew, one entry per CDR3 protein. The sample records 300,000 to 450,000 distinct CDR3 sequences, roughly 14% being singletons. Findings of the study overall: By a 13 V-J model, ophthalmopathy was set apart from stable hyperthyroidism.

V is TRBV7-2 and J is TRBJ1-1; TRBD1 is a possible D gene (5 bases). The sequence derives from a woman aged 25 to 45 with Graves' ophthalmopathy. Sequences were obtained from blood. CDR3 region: CASGDRYPLNTEAFF. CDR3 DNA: TGTGCCAGCGGAGACAGATATCCGTTGAACACTGAAGCTTTCTTT.